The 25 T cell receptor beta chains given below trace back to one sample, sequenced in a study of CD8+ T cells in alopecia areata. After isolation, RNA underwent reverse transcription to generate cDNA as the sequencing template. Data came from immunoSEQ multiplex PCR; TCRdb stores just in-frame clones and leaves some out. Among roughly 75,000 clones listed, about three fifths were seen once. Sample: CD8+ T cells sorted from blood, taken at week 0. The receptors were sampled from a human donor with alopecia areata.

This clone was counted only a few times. CDR3 sequence: CASSLDPTFSYEQYF. The CDR3, as DNA: TGTGCCAGCAGCTTAGATCCCACGTTCTCCTACGAGCAGTACTTC. The V and J genes are TRBV6-4 and TRBJ2-7; D gene uncertain. The V end lost 6 bases, the J end lost 0 bases, and 15 bases lay between the germline ends. This CDR3 region has 15 residues. The germline CDR1 and CDR2 sequences are MRHNA and SNTAGT.

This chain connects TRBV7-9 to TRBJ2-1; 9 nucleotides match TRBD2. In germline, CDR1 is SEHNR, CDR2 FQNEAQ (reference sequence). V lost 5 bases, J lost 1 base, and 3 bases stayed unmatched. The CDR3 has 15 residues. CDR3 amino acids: CASSETSGSYNEQFF. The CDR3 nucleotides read TGTGCCAGCAGCGAGACTAGCGGATCCTACAATGAGCAGTTCTTC.

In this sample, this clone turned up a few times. The CDR3 bases are TGTGCCAGCAGCTTCTTAGCGGGAGGCATAGATACGCAGTATTTT. Its protein product is CASSFLAGGIDTQYF. The chain combines TRBV5-4 with TRBJ2-3, with 10 bases identical to TRBD2. This CDR3 contains 15 residues. V lost 2 bases to trimming and J lost 5 bases; unmatched junction nucleotides: 5. The germline V gene has CDR1 SGHNT and CDR2 YYREEE (reference sequence).

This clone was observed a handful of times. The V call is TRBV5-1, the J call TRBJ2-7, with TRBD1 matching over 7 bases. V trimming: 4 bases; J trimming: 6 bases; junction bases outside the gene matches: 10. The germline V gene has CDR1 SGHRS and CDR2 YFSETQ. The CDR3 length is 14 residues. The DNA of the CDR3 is TGCGCCAGCAGCGACAGGGACCTCCTGGTCGAGCAGTACTTC. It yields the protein CASSDRDLLVEQYF. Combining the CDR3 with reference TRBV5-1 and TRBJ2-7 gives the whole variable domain KAGVTQTPRYLIKTRGQQVTLSCSPISGHRSVSWYQQTPGQGLQFLFEYFSETQRNKGNFPGRFSGRQFSNSRSEMNVSTLELGDSALYLCASSDRDLLVEQYFGPGTRLTVT.

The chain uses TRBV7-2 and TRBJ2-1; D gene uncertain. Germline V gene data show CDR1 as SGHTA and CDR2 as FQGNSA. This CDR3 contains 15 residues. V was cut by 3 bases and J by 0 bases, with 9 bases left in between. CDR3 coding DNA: TGTGCCAGCAGCTTTTTATGGGTCTCCTACAATGAGCAGTTCTTC. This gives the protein CASSFLWVSYNEQFF.

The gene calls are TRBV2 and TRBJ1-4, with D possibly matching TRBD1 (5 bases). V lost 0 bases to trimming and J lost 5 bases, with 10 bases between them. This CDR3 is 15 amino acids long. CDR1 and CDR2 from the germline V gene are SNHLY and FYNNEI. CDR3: CASSEAQGWNEKLFF. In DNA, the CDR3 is TGTGCCAGCAGTGAAGCGCAGGGCTGGAATGAAAAACTGTTTTTT.

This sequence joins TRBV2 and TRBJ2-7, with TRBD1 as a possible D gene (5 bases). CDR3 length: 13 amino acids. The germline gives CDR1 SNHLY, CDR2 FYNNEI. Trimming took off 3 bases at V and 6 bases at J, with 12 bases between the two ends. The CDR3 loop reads CASSEVQGAEQYF. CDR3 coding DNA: TGTGCCAGCAGTGAGGTGCAGGGCGCCGAGCAGTACTTC.

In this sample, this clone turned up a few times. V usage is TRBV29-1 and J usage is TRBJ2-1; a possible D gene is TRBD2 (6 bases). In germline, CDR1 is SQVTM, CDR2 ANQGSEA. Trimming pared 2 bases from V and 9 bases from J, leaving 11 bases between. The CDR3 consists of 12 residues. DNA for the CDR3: TGCAGCGTTGAATTCTCAGCGGGTGAGCAGTTCTTC. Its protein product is CSVEFSAGEQFF.

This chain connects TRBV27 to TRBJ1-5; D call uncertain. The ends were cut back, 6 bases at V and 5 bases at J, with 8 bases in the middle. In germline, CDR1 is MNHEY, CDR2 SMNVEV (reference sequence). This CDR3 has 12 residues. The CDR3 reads CASSELDQPQHF. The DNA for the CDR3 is TGTGCCAGCAGCGAACTAGATCAGCCCCAGCATTTT.

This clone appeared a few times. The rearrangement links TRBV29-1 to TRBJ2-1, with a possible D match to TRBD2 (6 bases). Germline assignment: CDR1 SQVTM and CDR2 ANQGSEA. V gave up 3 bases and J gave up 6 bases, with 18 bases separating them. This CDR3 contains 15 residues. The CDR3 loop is CSVETGESSGNEQFF. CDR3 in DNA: TGCAGCGTTGAGACGGGGGAATCCTCTGGCAATGAGCAGTTCTTC.

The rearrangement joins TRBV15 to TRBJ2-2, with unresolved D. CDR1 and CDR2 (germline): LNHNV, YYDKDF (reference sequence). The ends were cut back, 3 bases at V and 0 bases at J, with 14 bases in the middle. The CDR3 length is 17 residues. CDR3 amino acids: CATSSLPGGANTGELFF. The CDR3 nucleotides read TGTGCCACCAGCAGCCTTCCAGGTGGGGCGAACACCGGGGAGCTGTTTTTT.

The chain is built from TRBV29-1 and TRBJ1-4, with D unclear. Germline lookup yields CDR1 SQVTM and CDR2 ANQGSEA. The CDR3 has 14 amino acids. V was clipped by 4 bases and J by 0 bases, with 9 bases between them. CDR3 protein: CSVAYSATNEKLFF. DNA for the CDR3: TGCAGCGTTGCCTACAGCGCAACTAATGAAAAACTGTTTTTT.

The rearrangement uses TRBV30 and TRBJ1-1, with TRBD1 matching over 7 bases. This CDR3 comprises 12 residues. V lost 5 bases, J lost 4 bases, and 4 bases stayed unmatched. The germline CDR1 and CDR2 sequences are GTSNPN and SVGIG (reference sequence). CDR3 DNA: TGTGCCTGGGACAGGGCGGGCACTGAAGCTTTCTTT. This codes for CAWDRAGTEAFF.

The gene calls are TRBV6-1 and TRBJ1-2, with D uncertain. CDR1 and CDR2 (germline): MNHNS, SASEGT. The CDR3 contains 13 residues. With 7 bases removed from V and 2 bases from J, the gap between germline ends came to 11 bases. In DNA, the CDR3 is TGTGCCAGCATCACGTCGGGGAACTATGGCTACACCTTC. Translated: CASITSGNYGYTF.

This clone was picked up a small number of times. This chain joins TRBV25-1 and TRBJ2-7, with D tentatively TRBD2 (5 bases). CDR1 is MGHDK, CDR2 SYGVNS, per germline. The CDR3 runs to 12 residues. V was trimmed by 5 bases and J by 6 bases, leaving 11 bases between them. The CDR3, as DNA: TGTGCCAGCAGTCTCGGGATGAGCGAGCAGTACTTC. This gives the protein CASSLGMSEQYF.

The CDR3 nucleotides are TGTGCCAGCAGCAACCTGGGGACTCCGTGGCAAGAGACCCAGTACTTC. Its protein is CASSNLGTPWQETQYF. The rearrangement uses TRBV7-9 and TRBJ2-5, with D maybe TRBD2 (6 bases). Germline loops: CDR1 SEHNR, CDR2 FQNEAQ (reference sequence). This CDR3 spans 16 amino acids. Trimming took off 5 bases at V and 2 bases at J, with 18 bases between the two ends.

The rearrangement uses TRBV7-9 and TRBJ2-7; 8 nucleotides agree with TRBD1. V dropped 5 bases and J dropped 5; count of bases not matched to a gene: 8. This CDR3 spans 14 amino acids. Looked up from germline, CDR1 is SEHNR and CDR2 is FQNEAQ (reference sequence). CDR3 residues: CASSSDTRGHEQYF. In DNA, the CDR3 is TGTGCCAGCAGCAGCGATACCAGGGGGCACGAGCAGTACTTC.

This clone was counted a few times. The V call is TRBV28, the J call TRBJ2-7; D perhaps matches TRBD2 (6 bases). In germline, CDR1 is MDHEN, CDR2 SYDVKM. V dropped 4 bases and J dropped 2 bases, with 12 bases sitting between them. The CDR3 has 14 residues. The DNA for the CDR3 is TGTGCCAGCAGTTGGCGGGGCCCCACCTACGAGCAGTACTTC. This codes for CASSWRGPTYEQYF. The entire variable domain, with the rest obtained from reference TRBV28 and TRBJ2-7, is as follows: DVKVTQSSRYLVKRTGEKVFLECVQDMDHENMFWYRQDPGLGLRLIYFSYDVKMKEKGDIPEGYSVSREKKERFSLILESASTNQTSMYLCASSWRGPTYEQYFGPGTRLTVT.

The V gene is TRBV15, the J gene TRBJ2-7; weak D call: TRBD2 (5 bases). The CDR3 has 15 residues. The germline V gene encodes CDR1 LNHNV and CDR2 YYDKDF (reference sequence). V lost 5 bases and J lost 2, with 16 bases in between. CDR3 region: CATSPLAGRPYEQYF. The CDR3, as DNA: TGTGCCACCAGCCCCCTAGCCGGTAGACCCTACGAGCAGTACTTC.

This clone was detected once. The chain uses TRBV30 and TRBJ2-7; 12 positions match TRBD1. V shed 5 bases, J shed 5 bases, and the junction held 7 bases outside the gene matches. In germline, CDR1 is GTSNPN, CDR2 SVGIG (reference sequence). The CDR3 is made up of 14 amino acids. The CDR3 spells CAWSPGTGGNEQYF. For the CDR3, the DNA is TGTGCCTGGTCCCCCGGGACAGGGGGCAACGAGCAGTACTTC. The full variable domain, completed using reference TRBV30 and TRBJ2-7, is SQTIHQWPATLVQPVGSPLSLECTVEGTSNPNLYWYRQAAGRGLQLLFYSVGIGQISSEVPQNLSASRPQDRQFILSSKKLLLSDSGFYLCAWSPGTGGNEQYFGPGTRLTVT.

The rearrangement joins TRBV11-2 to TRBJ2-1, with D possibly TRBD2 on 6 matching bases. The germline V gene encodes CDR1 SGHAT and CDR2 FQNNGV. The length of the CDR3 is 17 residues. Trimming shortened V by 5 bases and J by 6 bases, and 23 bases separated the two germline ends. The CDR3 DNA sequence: TGTGCCAGCAGCAAAACCACCACCGGGAGCAACGCCAATGAGCAGTTCTTC. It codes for CASSKTTTGSNANEQFF.

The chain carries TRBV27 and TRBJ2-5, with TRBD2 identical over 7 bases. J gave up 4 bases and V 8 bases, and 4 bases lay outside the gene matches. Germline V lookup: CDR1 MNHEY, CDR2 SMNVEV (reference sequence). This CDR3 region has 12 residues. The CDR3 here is CASRGGGETQYF. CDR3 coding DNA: TGTGCCAGCCGAGGCGGGGGAGAGACCCAGTACTTC.

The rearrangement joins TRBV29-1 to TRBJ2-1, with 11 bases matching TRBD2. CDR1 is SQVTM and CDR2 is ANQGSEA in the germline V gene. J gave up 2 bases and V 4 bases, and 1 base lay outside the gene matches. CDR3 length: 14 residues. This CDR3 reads CSVATSGAYNEQFF. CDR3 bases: TGCAGCGTTGCGACTAGCGGGGCCTACAATGAGCAGTTCTTC.

DNA of the CDR3: TGTGCCAGCAGCTTAGCACACGCAGGCCCCCTCTCACCCGGTTACGAGCAGTACTTC. This gives the protein CASSLAHAGPLSPGYEQYF. The chain recombines TRBV7-2 with TRBJ2-7; D call uncertain. Deletions cut 0 bases from V and 4 bases from J, with 25 bases between. The CDR3 length is 19 residues. Germline values: CDR1 SGHTA, CDR2 FQGNSA.

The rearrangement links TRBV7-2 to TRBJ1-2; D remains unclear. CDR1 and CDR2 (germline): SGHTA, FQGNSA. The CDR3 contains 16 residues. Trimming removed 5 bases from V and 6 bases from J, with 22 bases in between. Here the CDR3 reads CASSPDPTPKYHGYTF. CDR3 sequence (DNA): TGTGCCAGCAGCCCCGACCCCACTCCGAAATATCATGGCTACACCTTC.